What follows are 5 T cell receptor beta chains derived from one specimen sequenced in a study of blood T cell repertoires in COVID-19. Sequencing was performed with immunoSEQ multiplex PCR; in TCRdb, only in-frame clones are kept and a portion is missing. The table lists around 200,000 clones, around 80% of them singletons. Material: peripheral blood. These receptor sequences come from a human donor in a cohort sampled during active COVID-19.

This clone was found once. The rearrangement joins TRBV1 to TRBJ2-7; no check of the table's D call, TRBD2, against the DNA was made. TRBV1 is assigned pseudogene status. The CDR3 is made up of 15 amino acids. CDR3 DNA: TGCACCAGCAGCCAATGGGGGGGGGAAGCCTACGAGCAGTACTTC. It translates to CTSSQWGGEAYEQYF.

The chain uses TRBV13 and TRBJ2-7, with 7 bases aligning to TRBD1. This CDR3 spans 14 amino acids. Trimming removed 7 bases from V and 0 bases from J; junction bases left unmatched: 6. Germline CDR1 PRHDT, CDR2 FYEKMQ (reference sequence). CDR3 DNA sequence: TGTGCCAGCACCCTAGGGGGCAGCTCCTACGAGCAGTACTTC. Translated: CASTLGGSSYEQYF.

The chain has TRBV11-2 and TRBJ1-3; possible D gene TRBD1, 5 bases. Germline V CDR1 and CDR2: SGHAT, FQNNGV. V was shortened by 4 bases and J by 0 bases, with 10 bases between the two germline ends. The CDR3 sequence is 15 residues long. As DNA, the CDR3 is TGTGCCAGCAGCTCCACAGGAAGCTCTGGAAACACCATATATTTT. It encodes CASSSTGSSGNTIYF. The full variable domain, in which reference TRBV11-2 and TRBJ1-3 provide the parts outside the CDR3, is EAGVAQSPRYKIIEKRQSVAFWCNPISGHATLYWYQQILGQGPKLLIQFQNNGVVDDSQLPKDRFSAERLKGVDSTLKIQPAKLEDSAVYLCASSSTGSSGNTIYFGEGSWLTVV.

The chain employs TRBV10-2 and TRBJ1-2; tentative D call: TRBD1 (5 bases). V lost 0 bases and J lost 4, with 18 bases in between. This CDR3 is built from 17 residues. CDR1 is WSHSY, CDR2 SAAADI, per germline. The CDR3, as DNA: TGCGCCAGCAGTGAGTCCCAATACGCGGGACGGAGCTATGGCTACACCTTC. Translation gives CASSESQYAGRSYGYTF.

V and J are TRBV27 and TRBJ2-7; 12 nucleotides match TRBD2. J was trimmed by 5 bases and V by 6 bases; bases with no gene match: 8. Per the germline V gene, CDR1 is MNHEY and CDR2 is SMNVEV (reference sequence). The CDR3 totals 15 residues. CDR3 coding DNA: TGTGCCAGCAGCAAAACTAGCGGGGGGCACCACGAGCAGTACTTC. This codes for CASSKTSGGHHEQYF.